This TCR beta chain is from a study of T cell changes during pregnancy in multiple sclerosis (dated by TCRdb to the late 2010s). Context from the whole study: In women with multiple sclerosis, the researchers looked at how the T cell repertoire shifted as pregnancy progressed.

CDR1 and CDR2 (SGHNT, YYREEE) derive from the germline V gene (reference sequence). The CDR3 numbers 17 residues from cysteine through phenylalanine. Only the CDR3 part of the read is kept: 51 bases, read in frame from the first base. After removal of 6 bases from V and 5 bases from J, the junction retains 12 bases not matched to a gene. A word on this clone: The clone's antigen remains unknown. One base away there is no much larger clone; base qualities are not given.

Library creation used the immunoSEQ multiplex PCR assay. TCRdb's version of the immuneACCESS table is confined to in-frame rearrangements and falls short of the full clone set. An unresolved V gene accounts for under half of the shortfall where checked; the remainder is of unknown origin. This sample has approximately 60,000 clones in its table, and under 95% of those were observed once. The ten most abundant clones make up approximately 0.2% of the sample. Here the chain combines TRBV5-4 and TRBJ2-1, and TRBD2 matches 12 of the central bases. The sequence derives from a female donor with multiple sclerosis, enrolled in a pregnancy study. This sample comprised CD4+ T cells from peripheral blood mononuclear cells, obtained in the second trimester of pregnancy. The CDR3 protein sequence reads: CASTRARTSGTHNEQFF. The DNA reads TGTGCCAGCACCAGGGCCCGGACTAGCGGGACCCACAATGAGCAGTTCTTC.